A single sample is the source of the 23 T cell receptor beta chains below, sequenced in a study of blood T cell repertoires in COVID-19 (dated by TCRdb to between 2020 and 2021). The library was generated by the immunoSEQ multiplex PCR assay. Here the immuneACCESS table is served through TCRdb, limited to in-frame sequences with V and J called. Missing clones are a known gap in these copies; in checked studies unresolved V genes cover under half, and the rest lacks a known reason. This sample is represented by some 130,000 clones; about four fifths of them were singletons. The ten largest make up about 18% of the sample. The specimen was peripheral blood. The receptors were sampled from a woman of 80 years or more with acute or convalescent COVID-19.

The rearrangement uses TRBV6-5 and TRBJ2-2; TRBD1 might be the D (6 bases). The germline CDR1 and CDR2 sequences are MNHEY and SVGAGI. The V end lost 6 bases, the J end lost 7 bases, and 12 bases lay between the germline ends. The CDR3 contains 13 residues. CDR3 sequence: CASSLTQGGELFF. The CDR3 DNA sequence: TGTGCCAGCAGCCTCACACAGGGCGGGGAGCTGTTTTTT.

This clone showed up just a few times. This CDR3 is CASSIVSASGWTDTQYF. In nucleotides, the CDR3 is TGTGCCAGTAGTATAGTTTCCGCTAGCGGGTGGACAGATACGCAGTATTTT. The chain uses TRBV19 and TRBJ2-3, with 8 nucleotides matching TRBD2. Germline CDR1 reads LNHDA; CDR2 reads SQIVND (reference sequence). Trimming took 1 base from V and 3 from J; bases not matched to a gene: 9. This CDR3 comprises 17 residues.

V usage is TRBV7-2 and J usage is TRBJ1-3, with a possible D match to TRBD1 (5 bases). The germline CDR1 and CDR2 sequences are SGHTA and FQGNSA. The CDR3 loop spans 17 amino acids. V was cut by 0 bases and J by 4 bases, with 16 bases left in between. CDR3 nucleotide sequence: TGTGCCAGCAGCTTAGCGGGGTGGGGCCTGAGGGGAAACACCATATATTTT. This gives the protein CASSLAGWGLRGNTIYF.

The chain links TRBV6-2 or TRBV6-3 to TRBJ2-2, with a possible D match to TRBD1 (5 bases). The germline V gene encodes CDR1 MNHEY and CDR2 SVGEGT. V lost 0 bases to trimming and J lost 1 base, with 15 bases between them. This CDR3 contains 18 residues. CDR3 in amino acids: CASSYSSFEQGNTGELFF. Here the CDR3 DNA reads TGTGCCAGCAGTTACTCGAGTTTTGAGCAGGGGAACACCGGGGAGCTGTTTTTT.

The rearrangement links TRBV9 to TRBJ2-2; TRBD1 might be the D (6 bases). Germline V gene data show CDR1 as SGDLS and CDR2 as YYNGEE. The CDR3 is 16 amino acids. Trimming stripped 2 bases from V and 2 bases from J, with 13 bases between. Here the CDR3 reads CASSVTGTTNTGELFF. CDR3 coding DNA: TGTGCCAGCAGCGTTACCGGGACAACAAACACCGGGGAGCTGTTTTTT.

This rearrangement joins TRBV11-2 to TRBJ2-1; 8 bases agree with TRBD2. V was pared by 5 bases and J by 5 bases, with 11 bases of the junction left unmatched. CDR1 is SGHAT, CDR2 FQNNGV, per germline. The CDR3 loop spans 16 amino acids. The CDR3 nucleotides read TGTGCCAGCAGCCTGATCAGTAGCGGGGTTAACAATGAGCAGTTCTTC. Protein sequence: CASSLISSGVNNEQFF.

In nucleotides, the CDR3 is TGTGCCAGCAGCTCCCGCCTCGGGTCCGGGAGGGAGACCCAGTACTTC. Amino acids: CASSSRLGSGRETQYF. V is TRBV5-8 and J is TRBJ2-5; TRBD2 aligns across 7 bases. J lost 5 bases, V lost 3 bases, and 13 bases had no gene match. There are 16 residues in the CDR3. CDR1 is SGHTS, CDR2 YDEGEE, per germline.

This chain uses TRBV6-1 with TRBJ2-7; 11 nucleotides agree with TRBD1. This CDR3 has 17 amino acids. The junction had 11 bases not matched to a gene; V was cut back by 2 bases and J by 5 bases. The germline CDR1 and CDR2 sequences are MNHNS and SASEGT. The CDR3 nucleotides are TGTGCCAGCAGTGAACTTTCCCCGGACAGGGGGCGCCACGAGCAGTACTTC. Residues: CASSELSPDRGRHEQYF.

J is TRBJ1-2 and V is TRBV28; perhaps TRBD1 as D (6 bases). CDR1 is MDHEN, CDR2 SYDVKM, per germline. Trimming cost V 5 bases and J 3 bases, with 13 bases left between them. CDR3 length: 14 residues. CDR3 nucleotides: TGTGCCAGCAGTACAACAGGGAAGGACTATGGCTACACCTTC. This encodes CASSTTGKDYGYTF.

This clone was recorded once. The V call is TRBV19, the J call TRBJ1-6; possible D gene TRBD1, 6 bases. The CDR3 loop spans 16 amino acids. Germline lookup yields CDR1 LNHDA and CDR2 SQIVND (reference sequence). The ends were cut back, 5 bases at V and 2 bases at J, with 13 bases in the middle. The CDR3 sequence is CASSPPPGAYNSPLHF. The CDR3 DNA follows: TGTGCCAGTAGTCCGCCCCCAGGGGCCTATAATTCACCCCTCCACTTT.

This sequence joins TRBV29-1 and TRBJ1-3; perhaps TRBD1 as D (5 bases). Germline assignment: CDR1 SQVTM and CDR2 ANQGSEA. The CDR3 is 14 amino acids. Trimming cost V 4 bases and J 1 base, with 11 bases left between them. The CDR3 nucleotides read TGCAGCGTTGGGGCAGGGTGGTCTGGAAACACCATATATTTT. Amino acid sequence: CSVGAGWSGNTIYF.

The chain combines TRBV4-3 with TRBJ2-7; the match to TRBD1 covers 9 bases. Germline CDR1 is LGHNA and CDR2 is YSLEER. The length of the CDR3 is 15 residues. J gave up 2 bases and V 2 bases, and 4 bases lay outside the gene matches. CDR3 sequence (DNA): TGCGCCAGCAGCCAATGGACAGGGGACGCCTACGAGCAGTACTTC. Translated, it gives CASSQWTGDAYEQYF.

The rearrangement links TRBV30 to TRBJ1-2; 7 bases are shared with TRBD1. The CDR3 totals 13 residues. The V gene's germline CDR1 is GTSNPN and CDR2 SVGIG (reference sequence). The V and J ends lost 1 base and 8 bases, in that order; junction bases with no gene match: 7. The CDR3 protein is CAWSATGVGGYTF. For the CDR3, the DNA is TGTGCCTGGAGTGCCACAGGGGTCGGAGGCTACACCTTC.

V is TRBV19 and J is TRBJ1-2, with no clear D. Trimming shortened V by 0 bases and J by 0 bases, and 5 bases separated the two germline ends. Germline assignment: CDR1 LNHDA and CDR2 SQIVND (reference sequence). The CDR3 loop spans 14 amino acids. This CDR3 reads CASSIDQANYGYTF. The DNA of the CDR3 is TGTGCCAGTAGTATAGACCAGGCTAACTATGGCTACACCTTC.

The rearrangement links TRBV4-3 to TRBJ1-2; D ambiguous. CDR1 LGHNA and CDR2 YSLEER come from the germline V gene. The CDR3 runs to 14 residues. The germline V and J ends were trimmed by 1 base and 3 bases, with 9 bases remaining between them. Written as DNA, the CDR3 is TGCGCCAGCAGCCAAGTACGGGTGGACTATGGCTACACCTTC. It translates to CASSQVRVDYGYTF.

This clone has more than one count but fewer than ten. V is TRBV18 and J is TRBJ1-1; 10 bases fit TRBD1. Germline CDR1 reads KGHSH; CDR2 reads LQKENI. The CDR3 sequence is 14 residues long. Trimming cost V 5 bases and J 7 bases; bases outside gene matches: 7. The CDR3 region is CASSSDRGQVEAFF. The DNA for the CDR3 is TGTGCCAGCTCAAGCGACAGGGGGCAGGTTGAAGCTTTCTTT.

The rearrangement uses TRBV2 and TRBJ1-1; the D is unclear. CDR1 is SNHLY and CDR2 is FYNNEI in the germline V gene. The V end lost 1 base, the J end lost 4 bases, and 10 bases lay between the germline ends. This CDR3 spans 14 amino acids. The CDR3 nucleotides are TGTGCCAGCAGTGAAGAGGGAGGGATCACTGAAGCTTTCTTT. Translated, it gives CASSEEGGITEAFF.

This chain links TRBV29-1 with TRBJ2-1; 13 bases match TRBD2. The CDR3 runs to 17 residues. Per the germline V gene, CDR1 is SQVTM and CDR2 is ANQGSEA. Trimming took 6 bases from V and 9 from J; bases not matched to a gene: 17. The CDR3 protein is CSVPVGTSGIWRGEQFF. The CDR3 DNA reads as TGCAGCGTCCCCGTAGGGACTAGCGGGATTTGGAGGGGTGAGCAGTTCTTC.

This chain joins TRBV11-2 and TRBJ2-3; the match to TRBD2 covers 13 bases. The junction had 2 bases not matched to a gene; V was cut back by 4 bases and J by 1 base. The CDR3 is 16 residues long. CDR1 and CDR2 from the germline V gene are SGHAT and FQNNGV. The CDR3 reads CASSSGLAGGTDTQYF. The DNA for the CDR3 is TGTGCCAGCAGCTCTGGACTAGCGGGGGGCACAGATACGCAGTATTTT. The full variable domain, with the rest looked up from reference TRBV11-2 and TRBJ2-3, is EAGVAQSPRYKIIEKRQSVAFWCNPISGHATLYWYQQILGQGPKLLIQFQNNGVVDDSQLPKDRFSAERLKGVDSTLKIQPAKLEDSAVYLCASSSGLAGGTDTQYFGPGTRLTVL.

CDR3: CASSTSGLAGAYEQYF. CDR3 sequence (DNA): TGTGCCAGCAGCACATCGGGACTAGCGGGAGCCTACGAGCAGTACTTC. The gene calls are TRBV7-2 and TRBJ2-7; TRBD2 matches 14 bases. This CDR3 contains 16 residues. Germline values: CDR1 SGHTA, CDR2 FQGNSA. The trim removed 5 bases at V and 2 bases at J, leaving 5 bases unmatched.

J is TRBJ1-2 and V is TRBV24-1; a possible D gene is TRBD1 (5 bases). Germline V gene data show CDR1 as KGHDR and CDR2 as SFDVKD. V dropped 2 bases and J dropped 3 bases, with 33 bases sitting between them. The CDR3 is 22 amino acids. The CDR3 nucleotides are TGTGCCACCAGTGATTACGGAAGGGGCTCCCAGGGTCCTGGGAGGCGGGACTATGGCTACACCTTC. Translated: CATSDYGRGSQGPGRRDYGYTF.

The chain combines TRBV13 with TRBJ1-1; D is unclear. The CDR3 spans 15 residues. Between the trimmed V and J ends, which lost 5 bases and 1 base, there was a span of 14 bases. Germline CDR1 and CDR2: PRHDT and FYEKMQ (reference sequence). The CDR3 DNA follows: TGTGCCAGCAGCAAAAGAGGGATTACGAACACTGAAGCTTTCTTT. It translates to CASSKRGITNTEAFF. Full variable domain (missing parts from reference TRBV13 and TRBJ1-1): AAGVIQSPRHLIKEKRETATLKCYPIPRHDTVYWYQQGPGQDPQFLISFYEKMQSDKGSIPDRFSAQQFSDYHSELNMSSLELGDSALYFCASSKRGITNTEAFFGQGTRLTVV.

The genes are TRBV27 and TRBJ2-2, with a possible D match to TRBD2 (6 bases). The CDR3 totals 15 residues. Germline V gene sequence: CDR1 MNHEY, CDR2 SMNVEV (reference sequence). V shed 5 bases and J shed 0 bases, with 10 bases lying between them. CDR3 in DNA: TGTGCCAGCAGTAATAGCGGACCGAACACCGGGGAGCTGTTTTTT. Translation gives CASSNSGPNTGELFF.